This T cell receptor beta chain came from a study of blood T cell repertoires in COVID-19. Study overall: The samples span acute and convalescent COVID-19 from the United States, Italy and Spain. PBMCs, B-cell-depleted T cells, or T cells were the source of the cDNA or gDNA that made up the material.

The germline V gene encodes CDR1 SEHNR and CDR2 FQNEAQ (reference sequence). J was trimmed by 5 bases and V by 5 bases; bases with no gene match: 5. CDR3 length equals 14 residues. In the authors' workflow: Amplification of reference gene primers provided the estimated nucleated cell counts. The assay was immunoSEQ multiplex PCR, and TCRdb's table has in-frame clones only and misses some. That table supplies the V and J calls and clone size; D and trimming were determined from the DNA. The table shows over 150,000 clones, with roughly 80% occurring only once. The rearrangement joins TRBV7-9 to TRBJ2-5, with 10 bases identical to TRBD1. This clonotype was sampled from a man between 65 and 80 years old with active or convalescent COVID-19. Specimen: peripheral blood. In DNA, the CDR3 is TGTGCCAGCAGCGTCCGGACAGGGGGGGAGACCCAGTACTTC. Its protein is CASSVRTGGETQYF.